This TCR beta chain comes out of a study of cytomegalovirus exposure and HLA in healthy donors. All the people who gave samples were healthy bone marrow donors. The CDR3 totals 15 residues. Losses at the gene ends were 4 bases for V and 10 bases for J; bases not matched to a gene: 7. CDR1 is MNHEY and CDR2 is SVGAGI in the germline V gene. The PCR made use of 60 Vbeta and 13 Jbeta primers. In the study's own analysis: The count from a later analysis was some 76 million unique TCR beta chains, approximately 9.9 million of them shared. The repertoire was sequenced with immunoSEQ multiplex PCR; TCRdb's copy has only in-frame clones and lacks some. V and J calls and clone size are copied from that table; D and trimming were computed from the DNA. The sample lists tens of thousands of clones, about 66% occurring once.

Sample: PBMCs. This receptor was obtained from a man aged 30 to 39 in good health and CMV-seronegative. The rearrangement joins TRBV6-5 to TRBJ1-6; 10 bases align to TRBD1. Here the CDR3 reads CASSWTGGVRSPLHF. The CDR3 DNA sequence: TGTGCCAGCAGTTGGACAGGGGGAGTGAGGTCACCCCTCCACTTT.